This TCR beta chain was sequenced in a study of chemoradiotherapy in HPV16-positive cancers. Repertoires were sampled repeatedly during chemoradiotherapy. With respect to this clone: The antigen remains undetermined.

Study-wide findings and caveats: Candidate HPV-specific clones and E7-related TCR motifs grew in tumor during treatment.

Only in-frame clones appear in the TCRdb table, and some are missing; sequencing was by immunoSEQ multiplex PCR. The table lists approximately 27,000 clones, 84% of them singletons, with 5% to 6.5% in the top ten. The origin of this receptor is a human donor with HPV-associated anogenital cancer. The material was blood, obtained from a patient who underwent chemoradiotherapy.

The CDR3 sequence: CASSEALRTVVYGYTF. CDR3 DNA sequence: TGTGCCAGCAGTGAAGCGCTTCGGACAGTCGTCTATGGCTACACCTTC. V usage is TRBV6-1 and J usage is TRBJ1-2, with D possibly matching TRBD1 (6 bases). V lost 0 bases and J lost 4, with 15 bases in between. Germline loops: CDR1 MNHNS, CDR2 SASEGT. This CDR3 has 16 residues.